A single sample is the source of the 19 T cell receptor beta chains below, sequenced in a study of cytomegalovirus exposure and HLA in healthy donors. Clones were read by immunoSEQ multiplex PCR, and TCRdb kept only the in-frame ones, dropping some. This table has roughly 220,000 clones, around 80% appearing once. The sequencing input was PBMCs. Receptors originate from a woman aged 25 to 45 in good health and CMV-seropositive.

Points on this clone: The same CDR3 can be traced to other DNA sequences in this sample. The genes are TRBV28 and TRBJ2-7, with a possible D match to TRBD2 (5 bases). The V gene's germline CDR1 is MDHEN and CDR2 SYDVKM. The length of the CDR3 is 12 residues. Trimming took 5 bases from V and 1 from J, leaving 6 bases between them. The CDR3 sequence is CASSRGSYEQYF. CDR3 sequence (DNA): TGTGCCAGCAGTCGAGGGTCCTACGAGCAGTACTTC.

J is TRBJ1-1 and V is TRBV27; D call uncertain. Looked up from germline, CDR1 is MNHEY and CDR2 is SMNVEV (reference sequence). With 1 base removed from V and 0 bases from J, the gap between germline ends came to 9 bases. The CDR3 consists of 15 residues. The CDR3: CASSLYGGLNTEAFF. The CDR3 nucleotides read TGTGCCAGCAGTTTATATGGCGGACTGAACACTGAAGCTTTCTTT.

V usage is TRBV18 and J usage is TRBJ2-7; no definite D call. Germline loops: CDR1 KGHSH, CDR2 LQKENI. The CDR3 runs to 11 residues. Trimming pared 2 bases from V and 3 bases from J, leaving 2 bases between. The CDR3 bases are TGTGCCAGCTCACCAGACTACGAGCAGTACTTC. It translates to CASSPDYEQYF.

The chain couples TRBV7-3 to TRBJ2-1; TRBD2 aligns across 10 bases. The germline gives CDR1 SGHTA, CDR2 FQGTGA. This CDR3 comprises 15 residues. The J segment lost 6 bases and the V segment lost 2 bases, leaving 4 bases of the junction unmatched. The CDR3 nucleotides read TGTGCCAGCAGCTTATCTAGCGGGAGTTTCAATGAGCAGTTCTTC. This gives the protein CASSLSSGSFNEQFF.

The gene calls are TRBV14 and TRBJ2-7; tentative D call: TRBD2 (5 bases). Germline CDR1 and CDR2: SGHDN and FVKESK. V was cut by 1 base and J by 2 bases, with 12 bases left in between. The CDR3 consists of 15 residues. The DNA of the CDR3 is TGTGCCAGCAGCCAAGTCAAAAAGGGAGCCTACGAGCAGTACTTC. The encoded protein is CASSQVKKGAYEQYF.

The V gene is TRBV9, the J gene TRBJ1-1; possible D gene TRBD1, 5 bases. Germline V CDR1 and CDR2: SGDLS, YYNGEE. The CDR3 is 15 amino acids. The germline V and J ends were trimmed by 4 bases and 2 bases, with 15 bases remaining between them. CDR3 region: CASSPNGGPNTEAFF. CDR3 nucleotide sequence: TGTGCCAGCAGCCCTAACGGGGGACCCAACACTGAAGCTTTCTTT.

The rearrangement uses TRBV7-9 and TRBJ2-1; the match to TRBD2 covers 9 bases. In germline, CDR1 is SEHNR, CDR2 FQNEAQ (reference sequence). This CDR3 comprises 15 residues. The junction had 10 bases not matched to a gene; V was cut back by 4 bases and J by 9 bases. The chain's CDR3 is CASSSRWAGGGEQFF. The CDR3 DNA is TGTGCCAGCAGCTCAAGGTGGGCGGGAGGGGGTGAGCAGTTCTTC.

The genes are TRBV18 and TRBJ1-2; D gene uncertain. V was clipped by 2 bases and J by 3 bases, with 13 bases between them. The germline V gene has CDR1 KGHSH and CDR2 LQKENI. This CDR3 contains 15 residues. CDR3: CASSPEQTSYYGYTF. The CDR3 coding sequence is TGTGCCAGCTCACCAGAACAGACCTCTTACTATGGCTACACCTTC.

CDR3 sequence (DNA): TGTGCCAGCAGCCCTACAGGGTATAGCAATCAGCCCCAGCATTTT. Protein sequence: CASSPTGYSNQPQHF. The V and J genes are TRBV27 and TRBJ1-5, with a tentative D call TRBD1 (6 bases). The CDR3 length is 15 residues. Trimming stripped 6 bases from V and 0 bases from J, with 12 bases between. Germline V gene data show CDR1 as MNHEY and CDR2 as SMNVEV (reference sequence).

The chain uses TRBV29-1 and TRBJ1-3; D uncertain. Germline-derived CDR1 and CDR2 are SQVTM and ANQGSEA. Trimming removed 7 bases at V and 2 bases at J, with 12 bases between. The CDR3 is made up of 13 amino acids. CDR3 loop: CSAAGYPGNTIYF. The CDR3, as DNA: TGCAGCGCGGCGGGGTATCCTGGAAACACCATATATTTT.

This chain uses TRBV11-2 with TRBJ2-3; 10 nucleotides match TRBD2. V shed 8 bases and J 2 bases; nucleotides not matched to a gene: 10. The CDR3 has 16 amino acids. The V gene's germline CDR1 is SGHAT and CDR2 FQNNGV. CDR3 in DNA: TGTGCCAGCGGCGAAGCGGGAGGGTACCACACAGATACGCAGTATTTT. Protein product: CASGEAGGYHTDTQYF.

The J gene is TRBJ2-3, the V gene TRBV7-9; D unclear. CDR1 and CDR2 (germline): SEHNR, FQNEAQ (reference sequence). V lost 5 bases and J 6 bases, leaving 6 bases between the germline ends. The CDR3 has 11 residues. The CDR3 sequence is CASSPKDTQYF. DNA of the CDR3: TGTGCCAGCAGCCCTAAGGATACGCAGTATTTT.

The CDR3 DNA follows: TGTGCCAGCAGCCTCGGGACAGCAAATGAAAAACTGTTTTTT. Its protein product is CASSLGTANEKLFF. The chain has TRBV11-1 and TRBJ1-4, with 7 nucleotides matching TRBD1. The CDR3 covers 14 residues. Germline V gene sequence: CDR1 SGHAT, CDR2 FQDESV (reference sequence). After removal of 5 bases from V and 5 bases from J, the junction contained 5 bases not matched to a gene. The full variable domain, completed using reference TRBV11-1 and TRBJ1-4, is EAEVAQSPRYKITEKSQAVAFWCDPISGHATLYWYRQILGQGPELLVQFQDESVVDDSQLPKDRFSAERLKGVDSTLKIQPAELGDSAMYLCASSLGTANEKLFFGSGTQLSVL.

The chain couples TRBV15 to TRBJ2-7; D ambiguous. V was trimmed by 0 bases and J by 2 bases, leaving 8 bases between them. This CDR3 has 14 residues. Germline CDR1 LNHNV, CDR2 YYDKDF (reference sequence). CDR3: CATSRDLSAYEQYF. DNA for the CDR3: TGTGCCACCAGCAGAGATCTGAGTGCCTACGAGCAGTACTTC.

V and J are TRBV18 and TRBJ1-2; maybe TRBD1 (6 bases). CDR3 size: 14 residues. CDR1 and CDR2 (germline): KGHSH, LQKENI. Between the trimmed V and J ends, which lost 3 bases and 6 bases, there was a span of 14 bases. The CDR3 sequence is CASSPQQGGNGYTF. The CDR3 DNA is TGTGCCAGCTCACCTCAACAGGGAGGGAATGGCTACACCTTC.

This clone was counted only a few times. CDR3 in DNA: TGTGCCAGCAGTAACGACAGGAGTGAAGCTTTCTTT. Protein product: CASSNDRSEAFF. The V call is TRBV6-5, the J call TRBJ1-1; tentative D call: TRBD1 (6 bases). Germline-derived CDR1 and CDR2 are MNHEY and SVGAGI. This CDR3 contains 12 residues. Trimming took off 5 bases at V and 7 bases at J, with 11 bases between the two ends.

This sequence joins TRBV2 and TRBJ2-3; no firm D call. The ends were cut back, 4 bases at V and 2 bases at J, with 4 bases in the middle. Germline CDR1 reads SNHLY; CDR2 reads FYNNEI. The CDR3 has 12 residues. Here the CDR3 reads CASSVSTDTQYF. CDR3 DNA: TGTGCCAGCAGTGTCTCCACAGATACGCAGTATTTT.

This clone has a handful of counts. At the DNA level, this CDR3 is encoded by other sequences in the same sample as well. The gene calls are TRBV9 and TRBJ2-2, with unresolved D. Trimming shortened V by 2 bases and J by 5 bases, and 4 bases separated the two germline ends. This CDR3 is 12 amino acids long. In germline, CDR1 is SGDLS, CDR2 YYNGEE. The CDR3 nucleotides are TGTGCCAGCAGCGTTCGGACCGGGGAGCTGTTTTTT. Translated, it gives CASSVRTGELFF.

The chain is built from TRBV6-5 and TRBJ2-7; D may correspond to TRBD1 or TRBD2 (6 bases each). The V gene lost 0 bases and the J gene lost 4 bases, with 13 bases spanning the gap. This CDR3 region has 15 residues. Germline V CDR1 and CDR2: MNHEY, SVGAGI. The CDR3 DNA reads TGTGCCAGCAGTTACTCGAGTAGGGGGGCATACGAGCAGTACTTC. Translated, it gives CASSYSSRGAYEQYF.